This TCR beta chain was identified in a study of blood T cell repertoires in COVID-19. Overall study context: COVID-19 samples, acute and convalescent, were from the United States, Italy and Spain. Sample material is recorded as cDNA or gDNA derived from T cells, B-cell-depleted T cells, or PBMCs.

The CDR3 has 13 residues. V shed 8 bases and J shed 5 bases, with 15 bases lying between them. Germline CDR1 and CDR2: MDHEN and SYDVKM. Original methodology: Amplified reference gene primers provided the basis for estimating nucleated cell counts. Measured with immunoSEQ multiplex PCR; TCRdb has only the in-frame clones, and not every one. Clone size and V and J calls were adopted from that table, with D and trimming inferred from the DNA. The table records over 25,000 clones, around 86% of them present only once. This clone was seen just once. The TCR sequence derives from a man between 65 and 85 years old with acute or convalescent COVID-19. The sequenced material came from peripheral blood. This rearrangement joins TRBV28 to TRBJ1-1; D is perhaps TRBD1 (5 bases). The CDR3 region has the DNA TGTGCCAGCCTGTCTGCGGGGCGGACTGAAGCTTTCTTT. Translation gives CASLSAGRTEAFF.